These 14 T cell receptor beta chains came from one sample sequenced in a study of CD8 T cells in ankylosing spondylitis. In TCRdb, the 5' RACE reads were re-called with MiXCR into one record per CDR3 protein. The sample lists some 270,000 distinct CDR3 sequences, roughly a third occurring once. Sequenced material: blood, either unsorted or a sorted T cell fraction (not recorded which). These receptor sequences come from a male donor with ankylosing spondylitis or in good health (not recorded which).

A few counts support this clonotype. The chain couples TRBV7-9 to TRBJ1-1; D not certain. The germline V gene has CDR1 SEHNR and CDR2 FQNEAQ (reference sequence). This CDR3 contains 12 residues. Trimming shortened V by 7 bases and J by 11 bases, and 17 bases separated the two germline ends. This CDR3 is CASNNLSSTAFF. The CDR3 region has the DNA TGTGCCAGCAACAACCTCAGCTCCACTGCTTTCTTT.

This clonotype was seen a few times. Its ends do not fully match the called genes, so a read error is possible. V gene TRBV12-3 or TRBV12-4 combines with J gene TRBJ2-1; D is undetermined. This CDR3 comprises 12 residues. The CDR3 spells CASSLGYNEQLF. CDR3 bases: TGTGCCAGCAGTTTGGGGTACAATGAGCAGCTCTTC.

The genes are TRBV20-1 and TRBJ1-1; TRBD1 matches 7 bases. The CDR3 is 16 amino acids. Germline CDR1 is DFQATT and CDR2 is SNEGSKA (reference sequence). The J segment lost 1 base and the V segment lost 1 base, leaving 9 bases of the junction unmatched. The CDR3 spells CSARGGGGSGNTEAFF. DNA of the CDR3: TGCAGTGCTAGAGGCGGAGGGGGCTCTGGGAACACTGAAGCTTTCTTT.

This clonotype has a handful of counts. The chain uses TRBV7-2 and TRBJ2-3, with 8 bases aligning to TRBD2. Trimming took 5 bases from V and 4 from J; bases not matched to a gene: 11. The CDR3 contains 16 residues. Germline V gives CDR1 SGHTA, CDR2 FQGNSA. CDR3 sequence reads: CASSPRGGAVADTQYF. The DNA for the CDR3 is TGTGCCAGCAGCCCCCGGGGGGGGGCAGTCGCAGATACGCAGTATTTT.

The chain has TRBV6-1 and TRBJ2-5; tentatively, D is TRBD2 (7 bases). Germline values: CDR1 MNHNS, CDR2 SASEGT. CDR3 length: 16 residues. Trimming cost V 2 bases and J 1 base, with 14 bases left between them. CDR3 nucleotides: TGTGCCAGCAGTGAATTGGGGGGAGGGGGCCAAGAGACCCAGTACTTC. Amino acids: CASSELGGGGQETQYF.

V and J are TRBV29-1 and TRBJ2-5, with TRBD1 as a possible D gene (5 bases). This CDR3 has 13 amino acids. Trimming cost V 2 bases and J 10 bases, with 17 bases left between them. The germline CDR1 and CDR2 sequences are SQVTM and ANQGSEA. This CDR3 reads CSVEPGHPIGQYF. The CDR3 DNA reads as TGCAGCGTTGAACCTGGACACCCGATAGGCCAGTACTTC.

This rearrangement joins TRBV11-2 to TRBJ2-3; D is undetermined. CDR1 is SGHAT and CDR2 is FQNNGV in the germline V gene. V was cut by 5 bases and J by 4 bases, with 7 bases left in between. This CDR3 comprises 12 residues. The CDR3 spells CASSHRADTQYF. In DNA form, the CDR3 reads TGTGCCAGCAGCCACCGCGCAGATACGCAGTATTTT.

This clonotype was seen ten or more times. The chain joins TRBV20-1 to TRBJ1-5, with 7 bases lining up with TRBD1. The CDR3 is 13 residues long. J gave up 7 bases and V 3 bases, and 6 bases lay outside the gene matches. Germline lookup yields CDR1 DFQATT and CDR2 SNEGSKA (reference sequence). CDR3 amino acids: CSASTGERQPQHF. In DNA form, the CDR3 reads TGCAGTGCTAGTACAGGGGAACGACAGCCCCAGCATTTT.

The chain joins TRBV21-1 to TRBJ1-5; the D segment call TRBD1 is taken from the table without a DNA check. TRBV21-1 is classified as a pseudogene. The CDR3 contains 18 residues. The CDR3 DNA reads TGTGCCAGCAGCACTGGGGGAAGGCGGCCGATTGCAAATCAGCCCCAGCATTTT. It codes for CASSTGGRRPIANQPQHF.

The V and J genes are TRBV29-1 and TRBJ2-1; D is ambiguous. Germline CDR1 SQVTM, CDR2 ANQGSEA. V shed 6 bases and J shed 4 bases, with 7 bases lying between them. The CDR3 covers 11 residues. The CDR3 region is CSVRLYNEQFF. CDR3 in DNA: TGCAGCGTCCGCCTTTACAATGAGCAGTTCTTC.

V usage is TRBV11-2 and J usage is TRBJ2-7; 9 nucleotides agree with TRBD1. This CDR3 is 16 amino acids long. The germline V gene encodes CDR1 SGHAT and CDR2 FQNNGV. V was clipped by 1 base and J by 0 bases; unmatched bases: 4. The CDR3 DNA sequence: TGTGCCAGCAGCTTAGGGACAGGGGCGAGCTCCTACGAGCAGTACTTC. Translation gives CASSLGTGASSYEQYF.

This clonotype has a handful of counts. This chain connects TRBV12-3 or TRBV12-4 to TRBJ2-3; TRBD2 agrees at 14 bases. The CDR3 has 17 amino acids. The junction had 4 bases not matched to a gene; V was cut back by 3 bases and J by 2 bases. CDR3 DNA sequence: TGTGCCAGCAGTTTGACTAGCGGGGGGGGATTCACAGATACGCAGTATTTT. Protein sequence: CASSLTSGGGFTDTQYF.

The V call is TRBV20-1, the J call TRBJ2-5; 7 nucleotides match TRBD2. V was clipped by 0 bases and J by 5 bases; unmatched bases: 3. There are 13 residues in the CDR3. CDR1 and CDR2 (germline): DFQATT, SNEGSKA (reference sequence). The CDR3 spells CSARDLGGETQYF. As DNA, the CDR3 is TGCAGTGCTAGAGATCTGGGAGGGGAGACCCAGTACTTC.

The sample holds a few counts of this clonotype. This chain links TRBV20-1 with TRBJ2-7, with a weak D call TRBD1 (5 bases). The germline V gene has CDR1 DFQATT and CDR2 SNEGSKA (reference sequence). The CDR3 extends over 15 amino acids. Trimming left V 6 bases short and J 7 bases short, with 25 bases between. CDR3 sequence (DNA): TGCAGTGCGGCCCCACGGTGGCAGGGCACTAAGGAGCAGTACTTC. This translates into CSAAPRWQGTKEQYF.